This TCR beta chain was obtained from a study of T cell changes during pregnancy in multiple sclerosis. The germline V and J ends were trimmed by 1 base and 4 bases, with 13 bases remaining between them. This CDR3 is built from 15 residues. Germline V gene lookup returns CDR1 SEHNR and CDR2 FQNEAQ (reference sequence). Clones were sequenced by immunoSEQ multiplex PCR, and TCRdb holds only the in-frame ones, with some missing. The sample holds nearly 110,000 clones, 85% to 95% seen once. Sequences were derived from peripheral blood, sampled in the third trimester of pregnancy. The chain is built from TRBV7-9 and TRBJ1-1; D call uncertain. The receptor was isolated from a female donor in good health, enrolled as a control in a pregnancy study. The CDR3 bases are TGTGCCAGCAGCTTAGGAGCGGGCGTCGGCACTGAAGCTTTCTTT. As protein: CASSLGAGVGTEAFF.